Following are 8 T cell receptor beta chains from one sample sequenced in a study of blood T cells in healthy people across ages. Combining a sample-barcoded 5' primer with a J-beta primer mix, a second PCR ran for 7 to 11 cycles. TCRdb re-called the 5' RACE reads with MiXCR, one entry per CDR3 protein. This table holds over 950,000 distinct CDR3 sequences, more than 30% found once. Sequenced material: blood. Receptor source: a man in his late teens or twenties in good health.

The chain recombines TRBV20-1 with TRBJ1-2; a weak D match, TRBD1 (5 bases). In germline, CDR1 is DFQATT, CDR2 SNEGSKA (reference sequence). V was cut by 3 bases and J by 6 bases, with 20 bases left in between. The CDR3 covers 15 residues. CDR3 region: CSASKIGRDTHGYTF. The DNA for the CDR3 is TGCAGTGCTAGTAAGATAGGCAGGGATACTCATGGCTACACCTTC.

The chain combines TRBV10-3 with TRBJ1-4; D is perhaps TRBD1 (6 bases). CDR1 is ENHRY, CDR2 SYGVKD, per germline. Trimming cost V 6 bases and J 0 bases, with 11 bases left between them. The CDR3 length is 15 residues. The CDR3 spells CAIRKGQATNEKLFF. CDR3 coding DNA: TGTGCCATCAGAAAGGGACAAGCAACTAATGAAAAACTGTTTTTT.

Here the CDR3 DNA reads TGCAGTGCACTAACCGAACAGGGCTATGGCTACACCTTC. Translated: CSALTEQGYGYTF. The V call is TRBV20-1, the J call TRBJ1-2, with a possible D match to TRBD1 (6 bases). CDR1 DFQATT and CDR2 SNEGSKA come from the germline V gene (reference sequence). Trimming pared 6 bases from V and 4 bases from J, leaving 15 bases between. The CDR3 extends over 13 amino acids.

The chain has TRBV28 and TRBJ1-1, with 9 nucleotides matching TRBD1. The CDR3 is made up of 14 amino acids. Germline trimming cut 3 bases from V and 5 bases from J; bases unmatched to any gene: 4. Germline-derived CDR1 and CDR2 are MDHEN and SYDVKM. CDR3 loop: CASSFPTGGTEAFF. Here the CDR3 DNA reads TGTGCCAGCAGTTTCCCGACAGGGGGGACTGAAGCTTTCTTT.

A note on this clonotype: A read error may explain this, as a much larger clone is one base away. This rearrangement joins TRBV6-2 or TRBV6-3 to TRBJ1-2, with TRBD1 as a possible D gene (6 bases). The CDR3 is 17 amino acids. Germline values: CDR1 MNHEY, CDR2 SVGEGT. The CDR3 DNA is TGTGCCAGCAGTTACCGGGACACGACCTTTCCTAACCATGGCTACACCTTC. Protein: CASSYRDTTFPNHGYTF.

This clonotype occurred a few times. The chain has TRBV11-1 and TRBJ2-1; D is undetermined. This CDR3 is built from 11 residues. V was trimmed by 3 bases and J by 8 bases, leaving 5 bases between them. The germline V gene encodes CDR1 SGHAT and CDR2 FQDESV (reference sequence). CDR3 region: CASSFKHEQFF. CDR3 in DNA: TGTGCCAGCAGCTTCAAACATGAGCAGTTCTTC. The variable domain in full, completed from reference TRBV11-1 and TRBJ2-1, reads EAEVAQSPRYKITEKSQAVAFWCDPISGHATLYWYRQILGQGPELLVQFQDESVVDDSQLPKDRFSAERLKGVDSTLKIQPAELGDSAMYLCASSFKHEQFFGPGTRLTVL.

This clonotype appeared a few times. This chain connects TRBV5-1 to TRBJ2-1, with D perhaps TRBD1 (6 bases). Germline CDR1 SGHRS, CDR2 YFSETQ. The CDR3 covers 14 residues. V lost 5 bases and J 6 bases, leaving 15 bases between the germline ends. The CDR3 DNA sequence: TGCGCCAGCAGTGTGTTACAGGGCGGCAATGAGCAGTTCTTC. Translation gives CASSVLQGGNEQFF.

This clonotype was seen a few times. The genes are TRBV9 and TRBJ2-3, with D perhaps matching TRBD2 (6 bases). This CDR3 has 16 amino acids. Germline CDR1 and CDR2: SGDLS and YYNGEE. Between the trimmed V and J ends, which lost 3 bases and 0 bases, there was a span of 14 bases. The CDR3 nucleotides are TGTGCCAGCAGCGCCGGGGGTAGCACTAGCACAGATACGCAGTATTTT. As protein: CASSAGGSTSTDTQYF.